The present entry profiles one T cell receptor (beta chain) with its context. The data stem from a study of blood T cell repertoires in COVID-19. About the study: From T cells, B-cell-depleted T cells, or PBMCs came the material, which was cDNA or gDNA.

Original handling: From reference gene primer amplification, estimates of nucleated cell counts were derived. Clones were read by immunoSEQ multiplex PCR, and TCRdb kept only the in-frame ones, dropping some. V, J and clone size reflect that table, while D and trimming were determined from the DNA. Of under 200,000 clones listed, more than 85% are singletons. Trimming cost V 3 bases and J 3 bases; bases outside gene matches: 5. CDR3 length: 16 residues. The germline gives CDR1 SGHRS, CDR2 YFSETQ. The sequenced sample was peripheral blood. This clonotype was sampled from a man aged 50 to 59 with acute or convalescent COVID-19. The chain is built from TRBV5-1 and TRBJ2-1, with 11 bases aligning to TRBD2. CDR3 loop: CASSSQTSGIYNEQFF. The CDR3 DNA reads TGCGCCAGCAGCTCCCAGACTAGCGGGATCTACAATGAGCAGTTCTTC.